The next 31 T cell receptor beta chains were all read from a single sample in a study of cytomegalovirus exposure and HLA in healthy donors. Use of 60 Vbeta and 13 Jbeta primers characterized the PCR. Libraries were prepared by immunoSEQ multiplex PCR; TCRdb keeps only in-frame clonotypes and omits some of them. The sample yields 150,000 to 200,000 clones, roughly 83% seen once. Input material: PBMCs. The receptors here all came from a woman between 45 and 60 years old in good health and CMV-seronegative.

V is TRBV13 and J is TRBJ1-2; 8 positions agree with TRBD1. CDR3 size: 15 residues. Germline CDR1 reads PRHDT; CDR2 reads FYEKMQ (reference sequence). V lost 1 base and J lost 1; bases outside the gene matches: 2. CDR3 region: CASSLVGQGNYGYTF. DNA for the CDR3: TGTGCCAGCAGCTTAGTAGGACAGGGTAACTATGGCTACACCTTC.

V gene TRBV7-2 combines with J gene TRBJ1-1; 7 bases align to TRBD1. Germline trimming cut 5 bases from V and 0 bases from J; bases unmatched to any gene: 6. CDR1 is SGHTA and CDR2 is FQGNSA in the germline V gene. This CDR3 has 15 amino acids. The CDR3 protein is CASSPPTGMNTEAFF. The DNA of the CDR3 is TGTGCCAGCAGCCCCCCGACAGGGATGAACACTGAAGCTTTCTTT.

V and J are TRBV27 and TRBJ1-2; TRBD1 agrees at 9 bases. Germline V gene data show CDR1 as MNHEY and CDR2 as SMNVEV (reference sequence). CDR3 length: 17 amino acids. V lost 3 bases and J lost 13; bases outside the gene matches: 21. The CDR3 reads CASSFYGVVGQGQFLTF. CDR3 nucleotide sequence: TGTGCCAGCAGTTTTTATGGAGTTGTCGGACAGGGGCAATTTCTCACCTTC.

This clone was seen only a few times. This chain uses TRBV12-5 with TRBJ2-1; 8 positions match TRBD2. V was pared by 0 bases and J by 4 bases, with 8 bases of the junction left unmatched. The CDR3 has 17 amino acids. The germline gives CDR1 LGHNT, CDR2 FRNRAP. The CDR3: CASGLVRDSGEYNEQFF. The CDR3 nucleotides read TGTGCTAGTGGTTTGGTACGAGATAGCGGGGAATACAATGAGCAGTTCTTC.

The chain joins TRBV7-2 to TRBJ2-7; 7 bases line up with TRBD2. V dropped 1 base and J dropped 3; count of bases not matched to a gene: 3. Germline V gives CDR1 SGHTA, CDR2 FQGNSA. The CDR3 sequence is 14 residues long. Here the CDR3 reads CASSLGGRGYEQYF. DNA of the CDR3: TGTGCCAGCAGCTTAGGCGGGAGAGGCTACGAGCAGTACTTC.

The chain links TRBV7-3 to TRBJ2-3, with 8 positions matching TRBD2. After removal of 5 bases from V and 3 bases from J, the junction contained 4 bases not matched to a gene. Germline V lookup: CDR1 SGHTA, CDR2 FQGTGA. The CDR3 loop spans 14 amino acids. The CDR3 protein is CASSTSGGTDTQYF. CDR3 nucleotides: TGTGCCAGCAGCACCAGCGGGGGTACAGATACGCAGTATTTT. The whole variable domain, filled in from reference TRBV7-3 and TRBJ2-3, reads GAGVSQTPSNKVTEKGKYVELRCDPISGHTALYWYRQSLGQGPEFLIYFQGTGAADDSGLPNDRFFAVRPEGSVSTLKIQRTERGDSAVYLCASSTSGGTDTQYFGPGTRLTVL.

This clone was counted between two and nine times. CDR3 DNA sequence: TGTGCCAGTAGCCGAGGGACAGGGGCGAACACCGGGGAGCTGTTTTTT. Its translation is CASSRGTGANTGELFF. This rearrangement joins TRBV19 to TRBJ2-2; the match to TRBD1 covers 10 bases. Germline CDR1 is LNHDA and CDR2 is SQIVND (reference sequence). The CDR3 spans 16 residues. Trimming removed 6 bases from V and 0 bases from J; junction bases left unmatched: 4. The whole variable domain, remainder taken from reference TRBV19 and TRBJ2-2, is DGGITQSPKYLFRKEGQNVTLSCEQNLNHDAMYWYRQDPGQGLRLIYYSQIVNDFQKGDIAEGYSVSREKKESFPLTVTSAQKNPTAFYLCASSRGTGANTGELFFGEGSRLTVL.

V usage is TRBV5-1 and J usage is TRBJ1-3; 10 bases fit TRBD1. After removal of 4 bases from V and 0 bases from J, the junction contained 7 bases not matched to a gene. The CDR3 covers 17 residues. The germline gives CDR1 SGHRS, CDR2 YFSETQ. Here the CDR3 reads CASSMRDRGPSGNTIYF. CDR3 DNA: TGCGCCAGCAGCATGCGGGACAGGGGCCCCTCTGGAAACACCATATATTTT. Full variable domain (remainder filled in from reference TRBV5-1 and TRBJ1-3): KAGVTQTPRYLIKTRGQQVTLSCSPISGHRSVSWYQQTPGQGLQFLFEYFSETQRNKGNFPGRFSGRQFSNSRSEMNVSTLELGDSALYLCASSMRDRGPSGNTIYFGEGSWLTVV.

This clone was seen once. The chain recombines TRBV28 with TRBJ2-2, with D maybe TRBD2 (5 bases). CDR1 is MDHEN and CDR2 is SYDVKM in the germline V gene. The CDR3 is 16 residues long. V was cut by 6 bases and J by 1 base, with 15 bases left in between. The chain's CDR3 is CASSQAGIQNTGELFF. The CDR3 coding sequence is TGTGCCAGCAGCCAAGCCGGGATACAGAACACCGGGGAGCTGTTTTTT. The full variable domain, its missing parts supplied by reference TRBV28 and TRBJ2-2, is DVKVTQSSRYLVKRTGEKVFLECVQDMDHENMFWYRQDPGLGLRLIYFSYDVKMKEKGDIPEGYSVSREKKERFSLILESASTNQTSMYLCASSQAGIQNTGELFFGEGSRLTVL.

This rearrangement joins TRBV6-5 to TRBJ2-2; no clear D gene. The CDR3 covers 14 residues. The V end was cut by 6 bases, the J end by 4 bases, with 12 bases between. The germline CDR1 and CDR2 sequences are MNHEY and SVGAGI. The DNA of the CDR3 is TGTGCCAGCAGCCGCAACCCGGGCACCGGGGAGCTGTTTTTT. Encoded protein: CASSRNPGTGELFF.

The V call is TRBV28, the J call TRBJ1-2; 8 nucleotides match TRBD1. The germline CDR1 and CDR2 sequences are MDHEN and SYDVKM. The junction had 9 bases not matched to a gene; V was cut back by 4 bases and J by 2 bases. This CDR3 has 16 amino acids. In DNA, the CDR3 is TGTGCCAGCAGTTGGACCCGGACAGGGAGGAACTATGGCTACACCTTC. Amino acids: CASSWTRTGRNYGYTF.

The chain joins TRBV14 to TRBJ1-2, with D hard to call. This CDR3 contains 14 residues. Trimming removed 7 bases at V and 1 base at J, with 13 bases between. In germline, CDR1 is SGHDN, CDR2 FVKESK. CDR3 residues: CASTPTGSNYGYTF. The DNA for the CDR3 is TGTGCCAGCACCCCGACCGGGAGTAACTATGGCTACACCTTC.

The genes are TRBV7-2 and TRBJ2-1; the match to TRBD1 covers 10 bases. The CDR3 totals 14 residues. V trimming: 5 bases; J trimming: 8 bases; junction bases outside the gene matches: 6. The germline CDR1 and CDR2 sequences are SGHTA and FQGNSA. Here the CDR3 DNA reads TGTGCCAGCAGCCCCGACAGGGGGCGCGATGAGCAGTTCTTC. This translates into CASSPDRGRDEQFF.

V is TRBV7-9 and J is TRBJ1-1; D gene uncertain. The V end lost 5 bases, the J end lost 2 bases, and 3 bases lay between the germline ends. From germline, CDR1 is SEHNR and CDR2 FQNEAQ (reference sequence). The CDR3 sequence is 11 residues long. The CDR3 DNA is TGTGCCAGCAGCCTAAACACTGAAGCTTTCTTT. It encodes CASSLNTEAFF.

This clone showed up just a few times. V gene TRBV6-5 combines with J gene TRBJ1-3; perhaps TRBD1 as D (5 bases). Germline lookup yields CDR1 MNHEY and CDR2 SVGAGI. Trimming shortened V by 3 bases and J by 3 bases, and 12 bases separated the two germline ends. This CDR3 spans 15 amino acids. The CDR3 bases are TGTGCCAGCAGTTATGGGGCCCAAAGTGGAAACACCATATATTTT. Translated, it gives CASSYGAQSGNTIYF.

As DNA, the CDR3 is TGTGCCAGCAGTACAGGCCAGAGAAATCAGCCCCAGCATTTT. Translated: CASSTGQRNQPQHF. The chain joins TRBV6-5 to TRBJ1-5; TRBD1 might be the D (5 bases). Germline V gene data show CDR1 as MNHEY and CDR2 as SVGAGI. The CDR3 runs to 14 residues. V dropped 5 bases and J dropped 4 bases, with 12 bases sitting between them.

Here the CDR3 DNA reads TGTGCCAGCAGGCCACAGGGGCGCCTCGGGGATGGCTACACCTTC. As protein: CASRPQGRLGDGYTF. The J gene is TRBJ1-2, the V gene TRBV27, with 7 bases matching TRBD1. The CDR3 covers 15 residues. The junction had 13 bases not matched to a gene; V was cut back by 6 bases and J by 6 bases. Germline V gives CDR1 MNHEY, CDR2 SMNVEV (reference sequence).

The rearrangement joins TRBV7-2 to TRBJ1-1; a weak D match, TRBD1 (6 bases). Germline V gene data show CDR1 as SGHTA and CDR2 as FQGNSA. V was clipped by 5 bases and J by 0 bases, with 13 bases between them. The CDR3 consists of 15 residues. Here the CDR3 DNA reads TGTGCCAGCAGCCCTCAGGGGCATATGAACACTGAAGCTTTCTTT. Encoded protein: CASSPQGHMNTEAFF.

This chain links TRBV2 with TRBJ1-2; tentatively, D is TRBD1 (5 bases). The germline V gene encodes CDR1 SNHLY and CDR2 FYNNEI. The CDR3 sequence is 15 residues long. V was pared by 8 bases and J by 4 bases, with 20 bases between. For the CDR3, the DNA is TGTGCCAGCCCCGGGGCCGGCGGGAATTTCTATGGCTACACCTTC. Its protein product is CASPGAGGNFYGYTF.

The chain combines TRBV6-6 with TRBJ2-7, with TRBD1 identical over 10 bases. The germline CDR1 and CDR2 sequences are MNHNY and SVGAGI (reference sequence). CDR3 size: 15 residues. With 5 bases clipped from V and 3 bases from J, the junction kept 7 bases outside the gene matches. The CDR3: CASSTRDRGNYEQYF. Here the CDR3 DNA reads TGTGCCAGCAGTACGAGGGACAGGGGAAACTACGAGCAGTACTTC.

The V call is TRBV7-6, the J call TRBJ2-3; D perhaps matches TRBD2 (7 bases). V dropped 1 base and J dropped 0 bases, with 11 bases sitting between them. The length of the CDR3 is 16 residues. Germline V gene data show CDR1 as SGHVS and CDR2 as FNYEAQ. CDR3 residues: CASSLGRGRSTDTQYF. The CDR3 nucleotides read TGTGCCAGCAGCTTAGGGCGGGGGCGGAGCACAGATACGCAGTATTTT.

The chain links TRBV7-2 to TRBJ2-5, with 9 bases identical to TRBD2. There are 15 residues in the CDR3. Germline-derived CDR1 and CDR2 are SGHTA and FQGNSA. V was pared by 5 bases and J by 5 bases, with 9 bases of the junction left unmatched. The CDR3 reads CASSPTGLAQETQYF. In nucleotides, the CDR3 is TGTGCCAGCAGCCCAACGGGACTAGCTCAGGAGACCCAGTACTTC.

V usage is TRBV11-2 and J usage is TRBJ1-2, with a weak D call TRBD1 (6 bases). The CDR3 is 14 residues long. V was shortened by 3 bases and J by 4 bases, with 12 bases between the two germline ends. The germline gives CDR1 SGHAT, CDR2 FQNNGV. The CDR3 reads CASSFNTGIYGYTF. The CDR3 region has the DNA TGTGCCAGCAGCTTCAATACAGGGATCTATGGCTACACCTTC.

V is TRBV7-9 and J is TRBJ1-2, with TRBD1 matching 7 bases. Trimming took 5 bases from V and 3 from J; bases not matched to a gene: 6. CDR1 and CDR2 from the germline V gene are SEHNR and FQNEAQ (reference sequence). The CDR3 is made up of 14 amino acids. CDR3 sequence: CASSRQGFDYGYTF. The CDR3 nucleotides are TGTGCCAGCAGCCGACAGGGTTTTGACTATGGCTACACCTTC.

This clone was seen only a few times. The chain has TRBV11-2 and TRBJ1-3, with TRBD1 identical over 10 bases. This CDR3 is built from 18 residues. Unmatched junction bases numbered 13, after V lost 6 bases and J lost 2 bases. CDR1 and CDR2 (germline): SGHAT, FQNNGV. CDR3 protein: CASRPGQGLLDTGNTIYF. In DNA, the CDR3 is TGTGCCAGCAGGCCGGGACAGGGGCTGCTCGACACTGGAAACACCATATATTTT.

The CDR3 reads CASSFDRGSYNEQFF. The DNA of the CDR3 is TGTGCCAGCAGCTTTGACAGGGGATCCTACAATGAGCAGTTCTTC. The chain is built from TRBV7-6 and TRBJ2-1; TRBD1 matches at 8 bases. Germline values: CDR1 SGHVS, CDR2 FNYEAQ. The CDR3 totals 15 residues. V shed 3 bases and J 1 base; nucleotides not matched to a gene: 2.

About this clone: A junction end diverges from the germline sequence, so it may reflect a read error. The chain employs TRBV7-9 and TRBJ2-4; D is undetermined. This CDR3 contains 13 residues. CDR1 is SEHNR, CDR2 FQNEAQ, per germline (reference sequence). In nucleotides, the CDR3 is TGTTCCAGCAGCTCGTCTGGCCGAAACATTCAGTACTTC. This translates into CSSSSSGRNIQYF.

This clone appeared a few times. The gene calls are TRBV4-3 and TRBJ2-7; the D gene is possibly TRBD1 (6 bases). V lost 0 bases to trimming and J lost 5 bases, with 14 bases between them. The germline V gene encodes CDR1 LGHNA and CDR2 YSLEER. This CDR3 is 15 amino acids long. The CDR3 sequence: CASSQEAGTIHEQYF. CDR3 sequence (DNA): TGCGCCAGCAGCCAAGAGGCAGGGACAATCCACGAGCAGTACTTC.

The chain couples TRBV6-1 to TRBJ1-5; D remains ambiguous. V was clipped by 6 bases and J by 3 bases, with 15 bases between them. CDR3 length: 15 residues. Germline V CDR1 and CDR2: MNHNS, SASEGT. The CDR3 reads CASSGGRSNNQPQHF. For the CDR3, the DNA is TGTGCCAGCAGCGGTGGCAGGTCGAACAATCAGCCCCAGCATTTT.

The chain combines TRBV30 with TRBJ2-2; TRBD2 might be the D (7 bases). CDR3 size: 14 residues. Between the trimmed V and J ends, which lost 7 bases and 1 base, there was a span of 13 bases. Germline-derived CDR1 and CDR2 are GTSNPN and SVGIG (reference sequence). The CDR3 DNA reads as TGTGCCTCCTCGGGGGGACAGAACACCGGGGAGCTGTTTTTT. Translation gives CASSGGQNTGELFF.

Only one count was recorded for this clone. The chain has TRBV4-3 and TRBJ1-1; no clear D gene. Germline CDR1 is LGHNA and CDR2 is YSLEER. V dropped 0 bases and J dropped 7 bases, with 15 bases sitting between them. CDR3 length: 15 amino acids. This CDR3 is CASSQDRLGFYEAFF. In DNA, the CDR3 is TGCGCCAGCAGCCAAGATAGGCTAGGATTTTATGAAGCTTTCTTT.